These 16 T cell receptor beta chains were sequenced from one sample in a study of Graves' ophthalmopathy and Graves' hyperthyroidism. TCR beta CDR3 amplification used RNA transcripts. RT-PCR in the first round used HTBI primers; a second-round multiplex PCR followed. TCRdb reprocessed the multiplex PCR reads with MiXCR, giving one entry per CDR3 protein. Of some 400,000 distinct CDR3 sequences listed, 15% to 20% are singletons. The sequenced material came from peripheral blood. Every receptor here comes from a young woman with Graves' ophthalmopathy.

The chain combines TRBV4-1 with TRBJ2-7; D gene uncertain. CDR1 MGHRA and CDR2 YSYEKL come from the germline V gene. Trimming left V 3 bases short and J 0 bases short, with 9 bases between. The CDR3 is made up of 14 amino acids. CDR3: CASSHGRSSYEQYF. In DNA, the CDR3 is TGCGCCAGCAGCCACGGACGGAGCTCCTACGAGCAGTACTTC.

This clonotype was counted at least ten times. The chain is built from TRBV15 and TRBJ2-7, with 9 bases aligning to TRBD1. V dropped 4 bases and J dropped 0; count of bases not matched to a gene: 4. Germline V CDR1 and CDR2: LNHNV, YYDKDF (reference sequence). The CDR3 runs 15 residues. The CDR3 DNA is TGTGCCACCAGCACGGGACAGGGAGCCTCCTACGAGCAGTACTTC. It is translated as CATSTGQGASYEQYF.

This clonotype came up many times. The V call is TRBV30, the J call TRBJ1-5, with TRBD1 matching 9 bases. The CDR3 totals 16 residues. The V gene end was trimmed by 0 bases and the J gene end by 3 bases; junction bases not matched to a gene: 6. Germline V gene sequence: CDR1 GTSNPN, CDR2 SVGIG (reference sequence). In DNA, the CDR3 is TGTGCCTGGAGTGTAGTGGGACAGGGAAACAATCAGCCCCAGCATTTT. Residues: CAWSVVGQGNNQPQHF.

This clonotype was observed many times. The chain has TRBV7-8 and TRBJ2-7; no clear D. Per germline, CDR1 SGHVS and CDR2 FQNEAQ. This CDR3 comprises 14 residues. The germline V and J ends were trimmed by 2 bases and 6 bases, with 14 bases remaining between them. The CDR3 is CASSLRLRASEQYF. CDR3 in DNA: TGTGCCAGCAGCTTACGTCTTCGGGCTTCCGAGCAGTACTTC.

This clonotype has ten or more counts. This rearrangement joins TRBV5-1 to TRBJ2-4; no definite D call. Germline loops: CDR1 SGHRS, CDR2 YFSETQ. Trimming took 6 bases from V and 5 from J, leaving 9 bases between them. The CDR3 covers 12 residues. The CDR3 loop is CASTLDQNIQYF. As DNA, the CDR3 is TGCGCCAGCACTCTAGACCAAAACATTCAGTACTTC.

In its sample, this clonotype was seen a few times. CDR3 DNA: TGTGCCAGCAGCCTCTACGCGGGGAGAACGAACACCGGGGAGCTGTTTTTT. It yields the protein CASSLYAGRTNTGELFF. The rearrangement uses TRBV3-1 and TRBJ2-2; possible D gene TRBD2, 6 bases. The CDR3 contains 17 residues. Trimming removed 4 bases at V and 0 bases at J, with 15 bases between. Germline CDR1 LGHDT, CDR2 YNNKEL (reference sequence).

The table lists this clonotype with many counts. This chain links TRBV28 with TRBJ1-5, with D tentatively TRBD1 (6 bases). Trimming stripped 8 bases from V and 1 base from J, with 15 bases between. CDR1 and CDR2 (germline): MDHEN, SYDVKM. This CDR3 is built from 15 residues. In nucleotides, the CDR3 is TGTGCCAGCCTGACGGGGGGCCGGAGCAATCAGCCCCAGCATTTT. Its translation: CASLTGGRSNQPQHF.

This clonotype was seen repeatedly, ten times or more. The rearrangement joins TRBV27 to TRBJ1-1; 7 positions agree with TRBD1. The V and J ends lost 5 bases and 4 bases, in that order; junction bases with no gene match: 4. The CDR3 consists of 13 residues. Germline V gives CDR1 MNHEY, CDR2 SMNVEV (reference sequence). The CDR3 sequence is CASSIGTATEAFF. The CDR3, as DNA: TGTGCCAGCAGTATAGGGACAGCCACTGAAGCTTTCTTT.

This clonotype appeared many times. The chain couples TRBV2 to TRBJ1-1; tentative D call: TRBD1 (5 bases). The CDR3 totals 14 residues. Germline V gene data show CDR1 as SNHLY and CDR2 as FYNNEI. V was clipped by 1 base and J by 1 base, with 7 bases between them. The CDR3 sequence is CASSEGGWNTEAFF. CDR3 sequence (DNA): TGTGCCAGCAGTGAAGGGGGGTGGAACACTGAAGCTTTCTTT.

Many counts were recorded for this clonotype. This chain uses TRBV6-2 or TRBV6-3 with TRBJ1-5, with no clear D. The V end lost 2 bases, the J end lost 4 bases, and 6 bases lay between the germline ends. The CDR3 covers 13 residues. Germline-derived CDR1 and CDR2 are MNHEY and SVGEGT. The CDR3, as DNA: TGTGCCAGCAGTTACGGGTTAAATCAGCCCCAGCATTTT. As protein: CASSYGLNQPQHF.

The table lists this clonotype with a few counts. The chain recombines TRBV12-3 or TRBV12-4 with TRBJ2-4, with D perhaps matching TRBD1 or TRBD2 (6 bases each). V lost 4 bases to trimming and J lost 10 bases, with 17 bases between them. The CDR3 spans 14 residues. In DNA, the CDR3 is TGTGCCAGCAGTTCTCCAGGCTTAGGGGGGATTCAGTACTTC. This codes for CASSSPGLGGIQYF.

This clonotype was seen many times. The V gene is TRBV7-3, the J gene TRBJ2-7; 8 nucleotides agree with TRBD2. CDR1 and CDR2 (germline): SGHTA, FQGTGA. CDR3 length: 15 residues. Trimming took 5 bases from V and 4 from J; bases not matched to a gene: 10. The CDR3 nucleotides read TGTGCCAGCAGCCCCTGGCGGGGGGAAAGGTACGAGCAGTACTTC. Its translation: CASSPWRGERYEQYF.

This clonotype was seen ten or more times. The chain combines TRBV10-1 with TRBJ2-3, with TRBD1 matching over 11 bases. Germline V gives CDR1 WNHNN, CDR2 SYGVQD (reference sequence). CDR3 length: 16 amino acids. Unmatched junction bases numbered 5, after V lost 0 bases and J lost 6 bases. Written as DNA, the CDR3 is TGCGCCAGCAGTGAGTCCAGGACAGGGGGCGTGGATACGCAGTATTTT. Translation gives CASSESRTGGVDTQYF.

This clonotype has at least ten counts. The chain is built from TRBV14 and TRBJ2-5; a weak D match, TRBD2 (6 bases). The germline V and J ends were trimmed by 2 bases and 2 bases, with 18 bases remaining between them. Germline CDR1 is SGHDN and CDR2 is FVKESK. The CDR3 consists of 17 residues. The CDR3 here is CASSQRRAPKGQETQYF. CDR3 bases: TGTGCCAGCAGCCAACGGAGGGCTCCTAAGGGGCAAGAGACCCAGTACTTC.

Many counts were recorded for this clonotype. V is TRBV6-5 and J is TRBJ1-5, with D unresolved. The germline V and J ends were trimmed by 7 bases and 5 bases, with 15 bases remaining between them. The CDR3 totals 14 residues. Germline assignment: CDR1 MNHEY and CDR2 SVGAGI. The CDR3 sequence is CASIFQVHDQPQHF. In DNA form, the CDR3 reads TGTGCCAGCATTTTTCAGGTACACGATCAGCCCCAGCATTTT.

This clonotype was found many times. The gene calls are TRBV30 and TRBJ1-5; D remains unclear. Deletions cut 5 bases from V and 3 bases from J, with 11 bases between. CDR3 length: 13 residues. CDR1 GTSNPN and CDR2 SVGIG come from the germline V gene (reference sequence). CDR3 residues: CAWSTGLNQPQHF. As DNA, the CDR3 is TGTGCCTGGTCTACGGGTCTCAATCAGCCCCAGCATTTT.